This entry lists 9 T cell receptor beta chains sequenced from one sample in a study of blood T cell repertoires in COVID-19. TCRdb's copy holds only in-frame clones and misses some; the assay was immunoSEQ multiplex PCR. This table holds roughly 130,000 clones, 87% found once. The sequenced sample consisted of peripheral blood. The receptor set was obtained from a woman in her fifties or sixties with acute or convalescent COVID-19.

The CDR3 reads CASNPRQGSSPLHF. The CDR3 DNA follows: TGTGCCAGCAACCCGAGGCAGGGAAGTTCACCCCTCCACTTT. V is TRBV6-6 and J is TRBJ1-6; the D gene is possibly TRBD1 (5 bases). The CDR3 is 14 amino acids. Trimming took off 7 bases at V and 9 bases at J, with 16 bases between the two ends. Germline CDR1 MNHNY, CDR2 SVGAGI (reference sequence).

This chain connects TRBV9 to TRBJ2-3, with D perhaps matching TRBD2 (5 bases). CDR1 and CDR2 (germline): SGDLS, YYNGEE. Trimming took 0 bases from V and 1 from J, leaving 9 bases between them. CDR3 length equals 15 residues. The CDR3 loop is CASSVVLGGTDTQYF. CDR3 DNA: TGTGCCAGCAGCGTAGTACTCGGGGGCACAGATACGCAGTATTTT.

The J gene is TRBJ1-5, the V gene TRBV19; D gene unclear. CDR1 LNHDA and CDR2 SQIVND come from the germline V gene (reference sequence). V shed 3 bases and J shed 4 bases, with 16 bases lying between them. This CDR3 has 16 residues. The CDR3 DNA reads as TGTGCCAGTAGTATGGGCTGGACTCTTAGGAATCAGCCCCAGCATTTT. Protein product: CASSMGWTLRNQPQHF.

CDR3 residues: CASSRTGGQRNQPQHF. CDR3 nucleotides: TGTGCCAGCAGTCGGACAGGGGGGCAACGCAATCAGCCCCAGCATTTT. The chain employs TRBV6-2 or TRBV6-3 and TRBJ1-5; 10 nucleotides line up with TRBD1. The V and J ends lost 5 bases and 2 bases, in that order; junction bases with no gene match: 6. Per germline, CDR1 MNHEY and CDR2 SVGEGT. This CDR3 spans 16 amino acids.

The V call is TRBV6-1, the J call TRBJ1-2; D uncertain. Between the trimmed V and J ends, which lost 2 bases and 4 bases, there was a span of 14 bases. Germline CDR1 MNHNS, CDR2 SASEGT. This CDR3 has 15 amino acids. For the CDR3, the DNA is TGTGCCAGCAGTGAAAGACAAGGCAGATTCTATGGCTACACCTTC. This translates into CASSERQGRFYGYTF.

The chain joins TRBV19 to TRBJ2-4; D unclear. V was cut by 3 bases and J by 1 base, with 7 bases left in between. Germline-derived CDR1 and CDR2 are LNHDA and SQIVND (reference sequence). The CDR3 covers 14 residues. This CDR3 reads CASSIPQAKNIQYF. In DNA form, the CDR3 reads TGTGCCAGTAGTATCCCGCAGGCCAAAAACATTCAGTACTTC.

This clone was recorded once. The rearrangement uses TRBV5-4 and TRBJ1-2, with D possibly being TRBD1 (6 bases). Deletions cut 4 bases from V and 8 bases from J, with 15 bases between. The CDR3 is 13 amino acids. The germline V gene has CDR1 SGHNT and CDR2 YYREEE (reference sequence). CDR3 sequence: CASSKDRRSGYTF. The DNA for the CDR3 is TGTGCCAGCAGCAAGGACAGACGCAGCGGCTACACCTTC.

The chain links TRBV15 to TRBJ2-1; TRBD2 is a possible D gene (5 bases). The CDR3 spans 12 residues. Germline-derived CDR1 and CDR2 are LNHNV and YYDKDF (reference sequence). V lost 3 bases and J lost 12, with 12 bases in between. DNA of the CDR3: TGTGCCACCAGCAGCTTACTAGGGCCGCAGTTCTTC. This gives the protein CATSSLLGPQFF.

V and J are TRBV19 and TRBJ2-5; 9 bases map to TRBD1. The CDR3 sequence is 15 residues long. V lost 7 bases, J lost 1 base, and 7 bases stayed unmatched. Per the germline V gene, CDR1 is LNHDA and CDR2 is SQIVND (reference sequence). CDR3 DNA: TGTGCCAGTAACCAACAGGGGGCTAGCCAAGAGACCCAGTACTTC. Translation gives CASNQQGASQETQYF.